This T cell receptor (beta chain) was profiled in a study of beta chain features in type 1 diabetes. On average, the one heparinised blood draw given by each donor was approximately 120 mL. General study results and limits: Individuals with type 1 diabetes displayed fewer insertions and more deletions at VDJ junctions.

Turning to this clone: The target antigen is unknown.

Expressed TCRB transcripts were sequenced after all isolated RNA was converted to cDNA. Data came from immunoSEQ multiplex PCR; TCRdb stores just in-frame clones and leaves some out. The table lists 350,000 to 450,000 clones, approximately 15% of them singletons. The clonotype originates from a young man in good health. The sample taken for sequencing was naive CD4+ T cells from blood.

CDR3 loop: CSAQYNYEQYF. DNA of the CDR3: TGCAGTGCCCAGTATAATTACGAGCAGTACTTC. The genes are TRBV20-1 and TRBJ2-7; D gene unclear. From germline, CDR1 is DFQATT and CDR2 SNEGSKA (reference sequence). CDR3 size: 11 residues. Trimming took 6 bases from V and 4 from J, leaving 10 bases between them.